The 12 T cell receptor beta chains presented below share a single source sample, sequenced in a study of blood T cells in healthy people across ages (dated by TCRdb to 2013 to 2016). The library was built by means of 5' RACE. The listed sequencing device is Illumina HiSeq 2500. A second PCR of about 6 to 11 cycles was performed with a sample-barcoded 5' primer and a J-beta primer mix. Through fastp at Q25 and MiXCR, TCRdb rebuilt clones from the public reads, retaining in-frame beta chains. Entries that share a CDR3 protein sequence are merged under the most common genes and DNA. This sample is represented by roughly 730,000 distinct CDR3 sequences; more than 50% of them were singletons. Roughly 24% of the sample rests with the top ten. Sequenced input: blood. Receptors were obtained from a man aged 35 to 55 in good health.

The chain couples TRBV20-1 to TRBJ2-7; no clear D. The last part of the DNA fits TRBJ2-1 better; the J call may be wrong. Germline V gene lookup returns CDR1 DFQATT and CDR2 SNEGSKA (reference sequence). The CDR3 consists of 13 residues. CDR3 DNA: TGCAGTGCTAGAGATCGGACGGTCGGCGAGCAGTTCTTC. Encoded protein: CSARDRTVGEQFF.

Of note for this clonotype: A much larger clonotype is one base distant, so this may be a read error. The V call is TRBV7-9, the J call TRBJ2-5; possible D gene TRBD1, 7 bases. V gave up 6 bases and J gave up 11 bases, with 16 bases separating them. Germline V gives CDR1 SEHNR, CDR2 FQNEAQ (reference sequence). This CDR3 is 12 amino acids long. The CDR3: CASRPDRREQYF. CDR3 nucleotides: TGTGCCAGCAGACCGGACAGGAGGGAGCAGTACTTC.

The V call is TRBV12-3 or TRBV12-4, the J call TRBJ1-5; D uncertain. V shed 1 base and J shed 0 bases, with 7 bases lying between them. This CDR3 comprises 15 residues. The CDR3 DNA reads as TGTGCCAGCAGTTTAGACGGGTATAGCAATCAGCCCCAGCATTTT. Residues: CASSLDGYSNQPQHF.

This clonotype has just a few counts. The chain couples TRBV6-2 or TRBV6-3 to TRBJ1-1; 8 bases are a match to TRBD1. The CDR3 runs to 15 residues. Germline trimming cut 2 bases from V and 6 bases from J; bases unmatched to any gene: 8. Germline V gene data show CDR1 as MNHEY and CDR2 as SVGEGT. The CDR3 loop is CASSYPTGVNPEAFF. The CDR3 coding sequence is TGTGCCAGCAGTTACCCGACAGGGGTTAACCCTGAAGCTTTCTTT.

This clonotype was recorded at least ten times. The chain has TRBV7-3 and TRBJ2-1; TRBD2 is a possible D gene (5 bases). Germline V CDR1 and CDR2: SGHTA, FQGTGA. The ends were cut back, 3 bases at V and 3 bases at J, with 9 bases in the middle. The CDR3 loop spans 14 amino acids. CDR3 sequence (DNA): TGTGCCAGCAGCTTGGAAAGCGGCTACAATGAGCAGTTCTTC. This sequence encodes CASSLESGYNEQFF.

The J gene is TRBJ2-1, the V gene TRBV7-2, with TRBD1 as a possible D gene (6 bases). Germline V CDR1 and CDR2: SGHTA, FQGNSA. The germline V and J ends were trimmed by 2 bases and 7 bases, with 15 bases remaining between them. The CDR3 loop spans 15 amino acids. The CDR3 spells CASSLLPPGANEQFF. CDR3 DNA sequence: TGTGCCAGCAGCTTATTACCCCCAGGGGCAAATGAGCAGTTCTTC.

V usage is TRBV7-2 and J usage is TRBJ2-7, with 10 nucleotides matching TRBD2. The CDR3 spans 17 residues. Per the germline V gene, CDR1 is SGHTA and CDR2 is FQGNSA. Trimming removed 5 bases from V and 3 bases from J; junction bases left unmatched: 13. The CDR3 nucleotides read TGTGCCAGCAGCACTCAGGGTCGGGCTAGCGGGAGCTACGAGCAGTACTTC. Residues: CASSTQGRASGSYEQYF. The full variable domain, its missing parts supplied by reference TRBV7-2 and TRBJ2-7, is GAGVSQSPSNKVTEKGKDVELRCDPISGHTALYWYRQSLGQGLEFLIYFQGNSAPDKSGLPSDRFSAERTGGSVSTLTIQRTQQEDSAVYLCASSTQGRASGSYEQYFGPGTRLTVT.

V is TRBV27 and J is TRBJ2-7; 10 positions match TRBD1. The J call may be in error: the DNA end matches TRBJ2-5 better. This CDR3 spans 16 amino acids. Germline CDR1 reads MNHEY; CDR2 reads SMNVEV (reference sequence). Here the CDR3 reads CASSPPRQGARETQYF. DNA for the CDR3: TGTGCCAGCAGTCCACCTCGACAGGGGGCGCGGGAGACCCAGTACTTC.

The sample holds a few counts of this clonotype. CDR3 nucleotide sequence: TGTGCCAGCAGCTCAAAAAGCCGGGACAGGGGGGCAGACTACGAGCAGTACTTC. This sequence encodes CASSSKSRDRGADYEQYF. This sequence joins TRBV12-3 or TRBV12-4 and TRBJ2-7; 11 bases line up with TRBD1. After removal of 6 bases from V and 3 bases from J, the junction contained 16 bases not matched to a gene. This CDR3 spans 18 amino acids.

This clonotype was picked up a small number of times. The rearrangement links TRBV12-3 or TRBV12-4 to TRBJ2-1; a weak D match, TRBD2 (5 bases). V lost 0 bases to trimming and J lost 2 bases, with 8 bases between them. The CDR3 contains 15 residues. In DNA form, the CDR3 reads TGTGCCAGCAGTTTAGCAGGGAGTGCCTACAATGAGCAGTTCTTC. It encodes CASSLAGSAYNEQFF.

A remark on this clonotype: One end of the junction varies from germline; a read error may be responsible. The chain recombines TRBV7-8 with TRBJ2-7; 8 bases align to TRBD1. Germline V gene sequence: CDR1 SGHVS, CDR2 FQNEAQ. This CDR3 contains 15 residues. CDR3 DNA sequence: TGTACCAGCAGCTTCCTCGGACAGGGCTCCTACGAGCAGTACTTC. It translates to CTSSFLGQGSYEQYF.

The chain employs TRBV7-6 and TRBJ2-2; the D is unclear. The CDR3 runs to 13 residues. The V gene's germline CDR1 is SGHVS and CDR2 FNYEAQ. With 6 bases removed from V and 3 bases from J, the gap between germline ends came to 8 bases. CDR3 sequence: CASRSMYTGELFF. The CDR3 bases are TGTGCCAGCAGAAGCATGTACACCGGGGAGCTGTTTTTT.